The T cell receptor (beta chain) under discussion was sequenced for a study of CD8 T cells in ankylosing spondylitis. Study findings and constraints: Blood of patients with ankylosing spondylitis appeared to be characterized by a TCR beta motif of fewer than 10 highly homologous variants.

Each TCR beta library was made by quantitative 5'-RACE that incorporated molecular barcodes. TCRdb called the 5' RACE reads again in MiXCR, with one record for every CDR3 protein. The sample includes roughly 130,000 distinct CDR3 sequences, over 6% seen only once; the top ten take 9% to 15%. This clonotype appeared many times. Antigen: not known. The CDR3 has 14 residues. V lost 2 bases and J 9 bases, leaving 15 bases between the germline ends. CDR1 and CDR2 (germline): SGHRS, YFSETQ. Sequenced material: blood, either unsorted or a sorted T cell fraction (not recorded which). The receptor's source is a male donor with ankylosing spondylitis or in good health (not recorded which). The rearrangement links TRBV5-1 to TRBJ2-1, with a possible D match to TRBD1 (5 bases). The CDR3: CASSLRQSGGEQFF. CDR3 DNA: TGCGCCAGCAGCTTACGACAGTCGGGTGGTGAGCAGTTCTTC.